Reported below is one TCR beta chain. As handled by the study authors: Estimates of nucleated cell counts were drawn from the amplification of reference gene primers. The table came from immunoSEQ multiplex PCR; TCRdb's copy has only in-frame clones and leaves some out. V and J calls and clone size are as listed in that table; D and trimming were resolved from the DNA. The sample holds 120,000 to 150,000 clones; more than 60% are singletons and the top ten take around 13%. This sample was included in a study of blood T cell repertoires in COVID-19. Study in general: Samples representing acute and convalescent COVID-19 were sourced from the United States, Italy and Spain. T cells, B-cell-depleted T cells, or PBMCs supplied cDNA or gDNA.

Deletions cut 3 bases from V and 2 bases from J, with 9 bases between. The germline V gene has CDR1 GTSNPN and CDR2 SVGIG (reference sequence). This CDR3 spans 13 amino acids. The TCR was taken from a man aged 80 or over with acute or convalescent COVID-19. Sequencing was carried out using peripheral blood. This chain joins TRBV30 and TRBJ2-3, with a weak D call TRBD1 (5 bases). This chain's CDR3 is CAWSKGDTDTQYF. CDR3 in DNA: TGTGCCTGGAGCAAAGGGGACACAGATACGCAGTATTTT.